This record covers a single T cell receptor gamma chain. What it recognizes is unknown. Germline CDR1 VINAFY, CDR2 YDVSNSKD. Germline trimming cut 0 bases from V and 3 bases from J; bases unmatched to any gene: 8. The CDR3 extends over 15 amino acids. This sample is drawn from a study of Vδ1+ human thymocytes. Purity of the sorted Vdelta1+ thymocytes ranged from roughly 98% to 99.6%. The template was reverse-transcribed extracted RNA. CDR3 amplicons came from multiplex PCR with pooled V-gene forward and constant-region reverse primers. With CATT, TCRdb re-called clones from the multiplex PCR reads. The data contain tens of thousands of gamma-chain clones, about 18% of them singletons. The study, taken as a whole, reports: Thymic TRG and TRD repertoires appeared highly polyclonal. Approximately 20% of thymic delta-chain sequences were Vdelta2, with few Vdelta3, unlike blood Vdelta1+ controls.

The chain employs TRGV5 and TRGJ1 or TRGJ2. This TCR was recovered from a boy younger than two who had congenital heart surgery. Sample: Vdelta1+ gamma-delta thymocytes from the thymus. Subset reported: FACS-sorted CD3+ TCRalphabeta- TCRVdelta1+ TCRVdelta2- thymocytes. The CDR3 DNA reads as TGTGCCACCTGGGACAGGCTTTCGACTTATTATAAGAAACTCTTT. This codes for CATWDRLSTYYKKLF.